These 7 T cell receptor beta chains share one sample of origin, sequenced in a study of cytomegalovirus exposure and HLA in healthy donors. The PCR ran on 60 Vbeta and 13 Jbeta primers. Clones were sequenced by immunoSEQ multiplex PCR, and TCRdb holds only the in-frame ones, with some missing. Among some 150,000 clones listed, about 80% were seen once. Sequencing was done on a sample of PBMCs. These receptors all stem from a man aged 30 to 39 in good health and CMV-seropositive.

The rearrangement links TRBV27 to TRBJ2-1; unclear D gene. Germline V gene lookup returns CDR1 MNHEY and CDR2 SMNVEV (reference sequence). The CDR3 contains 13 residues. V was trimmed by 3 bases and J by 5 bases, leaving 8 bases between them. CDR3 nucleotides: TGTGCCAGCAGTTTTACTGGAGACAATGAGCAGTTCTTC. Amino acids: CASSFTGDNEQFF.

This chain links TRBV14 with TRBJ2-1, with D possibly being TRBD1 (6 bases). In germline, CDR1 is SGHDN, CDR2 FVKESK. V lost 4 bases to trimming and J lost 9 bases, with 13 bases between them. CDR3 size: 13 residues. The CDR3: CASSPRRRGEQFF. The CDR3 DNA reads as TGTGCCAGCAGCCCCCGACGCAGGGGTGAGCAGTTCTTC.

V usage is TRBV5-1 and J usage is TRBJ2-2, with D possibly being TRBD2 (6 bases). CDR3 length: 14 residues. Between the trimmed V and J ends, which lost 3 bases and 5 bases, there was a span of 11 bases. Germline V gene data show CDR1 as SGHRS and CDR2 as YFSETQ. The CDR3 spells CASSWDSLTGELFF. The DNA of the CDR3 is TGCGCCAGCAGCTGGGACTCACTAACCGGGGAGCTGTTTTTT.

This clone has a single count. The chain combines TRBV6-5 with TRBJ1-6; D is unresolved. Trimming took 7 bases from V and 0 from J, leaving 7 bases between them. Germline assignment: CDR1 MNHEY and CDR2 SVGAGI. This CDR3 has 14 residues. Written as DNA, the CDR3 is TGTGCCAGCACCCGTTCCTCCTATAATTCACCCCTCCACTTT. Translating gives CASTRSSYNSPLHF.

The genes are TRBV5-6 and TRBJ2-5; maybe TRBD1 (5 bases). Germline lookup yields CDR1 SGHDT and CDR2 YYEEEE. Trimming removed 2 bases from V and 0 bases from J, with 5 bases in between. The CDR3 extends over 13 amino acids. CDR3 DNA: TGTGCCAGCAGCTTAGGGGACCAAGAGACCCAGTACTTC. This translates into CASSLGDQETQYF.

The chain is built from TRBV15 and TRBJ2-7; 11 nucleotides agree with TRBD2. Germline trimming cut 0 bases from V and 0 bases from J; bases unmatched to any gene: 7. CDR1 and CDR2 (germline): LNHNV, YYDKDF (reference sequence). The CDR3 spans 18 residues. CDR3 protein: CATSRDRLTSGVSYEQYF. CDR3 in DNA: TGTGCCACCAGCAGAGATCGCTTGACTAGCGGGGTCTCCTACGAGCAGTACTTC.

This chain joins TRBV4-1 and TRBJ1-4, with TRBD1 identical over 8 bases. Per germline, CDR1 MGHRA and CDR2 YSYEKL. Trimming cost V 8 bases and J 7 bases; bases outside gene matches: 6. This CDR3 is built from 13 residues. The CDR3 loop reads CASRGTGTEKLFF. CDR3 coding DNA: TGCGCCAGCCGGGGGACAGGTACTGAAAAACTGTTTTTT.